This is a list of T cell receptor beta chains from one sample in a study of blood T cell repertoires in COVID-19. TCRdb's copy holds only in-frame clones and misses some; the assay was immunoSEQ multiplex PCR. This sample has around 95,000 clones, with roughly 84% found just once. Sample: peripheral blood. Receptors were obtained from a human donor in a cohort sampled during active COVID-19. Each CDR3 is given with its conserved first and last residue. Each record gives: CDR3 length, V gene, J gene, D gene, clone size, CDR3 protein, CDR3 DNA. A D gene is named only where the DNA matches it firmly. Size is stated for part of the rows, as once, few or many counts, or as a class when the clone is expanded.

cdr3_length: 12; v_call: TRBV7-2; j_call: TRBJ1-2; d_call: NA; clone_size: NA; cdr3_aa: CASSAPGDGYTF; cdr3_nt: TGTGCCAGCAGCGCACCCGGGGATGGCTACACCTTC
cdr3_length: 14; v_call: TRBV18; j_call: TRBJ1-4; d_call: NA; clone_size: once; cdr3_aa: CASSALQGGEKLFF; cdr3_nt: TGTGCCAGCTCAGCACTACAGGGTGGTGAAAAACTGTTTTTT
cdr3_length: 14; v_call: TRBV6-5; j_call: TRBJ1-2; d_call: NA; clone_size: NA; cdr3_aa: CASSYSNPDYGYTF; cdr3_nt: TGTGCCAGCAGTTACTCGAATCCGGACTATGGCTACACCTTC
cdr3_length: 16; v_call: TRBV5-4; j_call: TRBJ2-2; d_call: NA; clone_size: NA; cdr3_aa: CASSTLDYTNTGELFF; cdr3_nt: TGTGCCAGCAGCACACTAGATTATACGAACACCGGGGAGCTGTTTTTT
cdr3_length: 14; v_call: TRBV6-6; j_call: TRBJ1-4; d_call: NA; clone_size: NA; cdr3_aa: CASSYDPIARGLFF; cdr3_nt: TGTGCCAGCAGTTACGACCCTATTGCGAGAGGTCTGTTTTTT
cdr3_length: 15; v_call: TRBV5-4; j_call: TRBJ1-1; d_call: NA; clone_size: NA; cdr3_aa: CASSLFGDVNTEAFF; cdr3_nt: TGTGCCAGCAGCTTGTTCGGGGATGTGAACACTGAAGCTTTCTTT
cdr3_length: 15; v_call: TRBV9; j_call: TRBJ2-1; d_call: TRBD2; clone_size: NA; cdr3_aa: CASSVGGGRGGGQFF; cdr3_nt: TGTGCCAGCAGCGTAGGTGGCGGGAGAGGTGGGGGACAGTTCTTC
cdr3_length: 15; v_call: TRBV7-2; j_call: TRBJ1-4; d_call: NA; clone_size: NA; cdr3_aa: CASSPVGSQREKLFF; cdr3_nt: TGTGCCAGCAGCCCCGTTGGAAGTCAGAGGGAAAAACTGTTTTTT
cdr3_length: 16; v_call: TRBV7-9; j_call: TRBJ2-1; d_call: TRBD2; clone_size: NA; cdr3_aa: CASSRGTSGDHNEQFF; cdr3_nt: TGTGCCAGCAGTCGTGGGACTAGCGGGGACCACAATGAGCAGTTCTTC
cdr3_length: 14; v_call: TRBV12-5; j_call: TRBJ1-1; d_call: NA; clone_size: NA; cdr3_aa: CASGASGVQTEAFF; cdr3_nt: TGTGCTAGTGGTGCCTCAGGGGTACAGACTGAAGCTTTCTTT
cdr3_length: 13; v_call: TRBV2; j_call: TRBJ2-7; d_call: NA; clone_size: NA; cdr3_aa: CASSADIAYEQYF; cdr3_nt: TGTGCCAGCAGTGCAGACATCGCCTACGAGCAGTACTTC
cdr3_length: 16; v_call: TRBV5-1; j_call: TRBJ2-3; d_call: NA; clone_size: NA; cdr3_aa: CASSLVVGSGTDTQYF; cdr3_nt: TGCGCCAGCAGCTTGGTCGTGGGCAGTGGCACAGATACGCAGTATTTT
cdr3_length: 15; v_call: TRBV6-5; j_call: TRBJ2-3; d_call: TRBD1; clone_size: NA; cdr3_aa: CASSQRDRGTDTQYF; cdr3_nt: TGTGCCAGCAGCCAACGGGACAGGGGCACAGATACGCAGTATTTT
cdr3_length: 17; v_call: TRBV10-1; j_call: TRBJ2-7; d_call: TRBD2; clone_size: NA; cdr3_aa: CASSEICRLAGPYEQYF; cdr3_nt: TGCGCCAGCAGTGAGATATGTCGGCTAGCGGGGCCCTACGAGCAGTACTTC
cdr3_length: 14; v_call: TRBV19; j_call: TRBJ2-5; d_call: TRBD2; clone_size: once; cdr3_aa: CASSQRGRQETQYF; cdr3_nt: TGTGCCAGTAGCCAGCGGGGCCGCCAAGAGACCCAGTACTTC
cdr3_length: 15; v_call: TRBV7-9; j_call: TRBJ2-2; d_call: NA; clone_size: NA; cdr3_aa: CASSFGGAGTGELFF; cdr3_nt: TGTGCCAGCAGCTTTGGGGGGGCAGGCACCGGGGAGCTGTTTTTT
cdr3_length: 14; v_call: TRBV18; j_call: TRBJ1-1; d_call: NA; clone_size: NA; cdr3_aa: CASSPPEGHTEAFF; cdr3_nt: TGTGCCAGCTCACCACCGGAGGGTCACACTGAAGCTTTCTTT
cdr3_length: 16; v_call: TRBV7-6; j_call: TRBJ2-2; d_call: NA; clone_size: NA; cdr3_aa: CASSLGGGVGTGELFF; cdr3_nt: TGTGCCAGCAGCTTAGGAGGCGGGGTGGGCACCGGGGAGCTGTTTTTT
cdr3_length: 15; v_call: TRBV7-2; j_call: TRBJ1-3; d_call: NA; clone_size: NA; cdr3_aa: CASSLGSGNGNTIYF; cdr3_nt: TGTGCCAGCAGCTTAGGTTCAGGGAACGGAAACACCATATATTTT
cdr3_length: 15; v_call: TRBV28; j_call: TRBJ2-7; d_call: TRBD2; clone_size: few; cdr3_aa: CASSTSSGGAHEQYF; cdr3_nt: TGTGCCAGCAGTACTTCTAGCGGGGGGGCCCACGAGCAGTACTTC
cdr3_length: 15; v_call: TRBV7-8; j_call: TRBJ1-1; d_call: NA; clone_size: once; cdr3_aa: CASSLAEVKGTEAFF; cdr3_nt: TGTGCCAGCAGCTTAGCGGAGGTTAAGGGCACTGAAGCTTTCTTT
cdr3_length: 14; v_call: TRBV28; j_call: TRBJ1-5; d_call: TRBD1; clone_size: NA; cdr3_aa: CASSPRQGGQPQHF; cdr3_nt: TGTGCCAGCAGCCCGAGACAGGGGGGCCAGCCCCAGCATTTT
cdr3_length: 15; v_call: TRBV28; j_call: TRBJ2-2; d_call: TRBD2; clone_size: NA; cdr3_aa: CASSPGGANTGELFF; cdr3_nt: TGTGCCAGCAGTCCGGGGGGAGCAAACACCGGGGAGCTGTTTTTT
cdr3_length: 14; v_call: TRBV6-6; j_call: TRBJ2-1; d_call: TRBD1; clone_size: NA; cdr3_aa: CASRPGQGVQEQFF; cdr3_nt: TGTGCCAGCAGACCGGGACAGGGGGTTCAGGAGCAGTTCTTC
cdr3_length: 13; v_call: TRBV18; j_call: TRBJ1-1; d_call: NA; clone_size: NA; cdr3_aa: CASLQEGNTEAFF; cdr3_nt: TGTGCCAGCTTGCAGGAGGGGAACACTGAAGCTTTCTTT
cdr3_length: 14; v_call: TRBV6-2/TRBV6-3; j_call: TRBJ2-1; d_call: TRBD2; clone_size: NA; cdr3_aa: CASSPGTTYNEQFF; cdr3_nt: TGTGCCAGCAGTCCCGGGACTACCTACAATGAGCAGTTCTTC
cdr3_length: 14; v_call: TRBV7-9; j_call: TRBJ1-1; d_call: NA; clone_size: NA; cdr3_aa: CASSLGRVDTEAFF; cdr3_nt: TGTGCCAGCAGCTTAGGCAGGGTGGACACTGAAGCTTTCTTT
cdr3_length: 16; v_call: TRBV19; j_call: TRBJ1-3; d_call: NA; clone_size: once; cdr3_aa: CASSTRHSYSGNTIYF; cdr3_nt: TGTGCCAGTAGTACACGACACAGCTACTCTGGAAACACCATATATTTT
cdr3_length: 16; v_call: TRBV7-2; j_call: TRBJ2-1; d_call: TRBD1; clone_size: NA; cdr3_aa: CASSSHDRGLFNEQFF; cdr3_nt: TGTGCCAGCAGTTCTCACGACAGGGGACTGTTTAATGAGCAGTTCTTC
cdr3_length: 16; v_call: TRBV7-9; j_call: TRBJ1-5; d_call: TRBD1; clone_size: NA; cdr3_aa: CASSLAGQGRGQPQHF; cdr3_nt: TGTGCCAGCAGCTTAGCGGGACAGGGAAGGGGTCAGCCCCAGCATTTT
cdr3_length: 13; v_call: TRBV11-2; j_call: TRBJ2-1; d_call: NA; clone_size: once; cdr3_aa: CASSLNRANEQFF; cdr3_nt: TGTGCCAGCAGCTTAAACAGGGCCAATGAGCAGTTCTTC
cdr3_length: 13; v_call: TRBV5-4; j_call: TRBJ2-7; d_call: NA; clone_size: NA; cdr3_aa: CASSSRASYEQYF; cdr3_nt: TGTGCCAGCAGCTCCAGGGCCTCCTACGAGCAGTACTTC
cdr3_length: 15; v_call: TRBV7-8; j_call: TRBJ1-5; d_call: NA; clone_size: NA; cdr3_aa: CASSLANRDSQPQHF; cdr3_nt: TGTGCCAGCAGCTTAGCAAACAGGGATAGTCAGCCCCAGCATTTT
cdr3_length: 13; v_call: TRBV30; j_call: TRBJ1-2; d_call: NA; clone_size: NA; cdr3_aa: CAWSPTGSYGYTF; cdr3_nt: TGTGCCTGGAGTCCCACAGGGAGCTATGGCTACACCTTC
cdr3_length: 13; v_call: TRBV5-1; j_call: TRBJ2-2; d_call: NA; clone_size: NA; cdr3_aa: CASSLQTTGELFF; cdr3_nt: TGCGCCAGCAGCTTACAGACCACCGGGGAGCTGTTTTTT
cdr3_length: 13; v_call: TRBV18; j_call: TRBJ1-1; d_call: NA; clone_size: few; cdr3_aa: CASSPQRSTEAFF; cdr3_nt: TGTGCCAGCTCACCACAGAGGAGCACTGAAGCTTTCTTT
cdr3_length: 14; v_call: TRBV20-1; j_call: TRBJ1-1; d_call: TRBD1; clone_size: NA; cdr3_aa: CSASSGTANTEAFF; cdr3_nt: TGCAGTGCTAGTTCGGGGACAGCGAACACTGAAGCTTTCTTT
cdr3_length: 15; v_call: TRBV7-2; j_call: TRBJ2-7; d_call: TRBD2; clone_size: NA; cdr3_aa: CASSPQTSGSSSQYF; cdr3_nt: TGTGCCAGCAGCCCACAGACTAGCGGGAGTAGCTCGCAGTACTTC
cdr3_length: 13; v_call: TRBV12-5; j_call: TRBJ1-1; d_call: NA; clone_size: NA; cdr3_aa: CASGLRRWTEAFF; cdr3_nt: TGTGCTAGTGGTTTGAGGAGGTGGACTGAAGCTTTCTTT